The 27 T cell receptor beta chains listed next were all sequenced from one sample in a study of response to subunit inactivated influenza vaccine. TCRdb ran MiXCR on the RT-PCR reads and lists one entry per CDR3 protein. This sample has 700,000 to 800,000 distinct CDR3 sequences, with less than 20% found just once. Sequencing was performed on PBMCs from blood, taken 5 to 6 days after vaccination. Source of these receptors: a man aged 45-65 years who received an inactivated influenza vaccine.

The genes are TRBV5-1 and TRBJ2-7, with 8 positions matching TRBD2. Germline lookup yields CDR1 SGHRS and CDR2 YFSETQ. The CDR3 is made up of 14 amino acids. Trimming removed 2 bases from V and 7 bases from J; junction bases left unmatched: 8. CDR3 DNA: TGCGCCAGCAGCTTCCGGGGGGGCGAAGGGGAGCAGTACTTC. It is translated as CASSFRGGEGEQYF.

The chain joins TRBV29-1 to TRBJ1-2, with 7 bases aligning to TRBD1. V lost 6 bases and J lost 3; bases outside the gene matches: 16. Germline V gene lookup returns CDR1 SQVTM and CDR2 ANQGSEA. This CDR3 comprises 16 residues. The CDR3: CSVLGGDSRNYYGYTF. The CDR3 nucleotides read TGCAGCGTCCTCGGCGGGGACAGCCGTAACTACTATGGCTACACCTTC.

This clonotype has more than one count but fewer than ten. The chain is built from TRBV20-1 and TRBJ2-1, with TRBD1 matching 10 bases. V was pared by 3 bases and J by 4 bases, with 12 bases of the junction left unmatched. Germline values: CDR1 DFQATT, CDR2 SNEGSKA (reference sequence). The CDR3 extends over 17 amino acids. CDR3 residues: CSARDTTGQGTYNEQFF. CDR3 DNA: TGCAGTGCTAGGGATACGACGGGACAGGGGACTTACAATGAGCAGTTCTTC.

This clonotype occurred many times. The chain is built from TRBV29-1 and TRBJ2-7; D gene ambiguous. CDR1 SQVTM and CDR2 ANQGSEA come from the germline V gene. With 6 bases removed from V and 1 base from J, the gap between germline ends came to 16 bases. The CDR3 totals 14 residues. CDR3 loop: CSVSNVEHSYEQYF. CDR3 bases: TGCAGCGTCAGCAATGTAGAGCATTCCTACGAGCAGTACTTC.

The CDR3 here is CAISDGRGVSSTGELFF. The CDR3 coding sequence is TGTGCCATCAGTGACGGTAGGGGCGTATCTTCCACCGGGGAGCTGTTTTTT. The chain combines TRBV10-3 with TRBJ2-2; D is possibly TRBD1 (5 bases). The CDR3 has 17 residues. Germline V lookup: CDR1 ENHRY, CDR2 SYGVKD. Trimming took off 3 bases at V and 4 bases at J, with 18 bases between the two ends.

This clonotype was counted only a few times. This chain uses TRBV20-1 with TRBJ2-5; weak D call: TRBD2 (7 bases). Deletions cut 4 bases from V and 2 bases from J, with 17 bases between. CDR1 is DFQATT and CDR2 is SNEGSKA in the germline V gene (reference sequence). This CDR3 region has 15 residues. The CDR3 is CSAKGGGAFQETQYF. The CDR3 DNA reads as TGCAGTGCTAAGGGCGGGGGCGCTTTTCAAGAGACCCAGTACTTC.

This clonotype appeared a few times. The chain joins TRBV5-5 to TRBJ2-7; weak D call: TRBD1 (6 bases). The CDR3 loop spans 17 amino acids. V lost 4 bases and J 2 bases, leaving 22 bases between the germline ends. Per the germline V gene, CDR1 is SGHKS and CDR2 is YYEKEE (reference sequence). The chain's CDR3 is CASSAFLGDISAYEQYF. The CDR3 coding sequence is TGTGCCAGCAGCGCCTTTCTAGGGGACATTTCTGCCTACGAGCAGTACTTC.

The genes are TRBV11-2 and TRBJ2-1; D gene ambiguous. Deletions cut 1 base from V and 3 bases from J, with 7 bases between. CDR3 length equals 14 residues. Germline V gives CDR1 SGHAT, CDR2 FQNNGV. The CDR3 DNA sequence: TGTGCCAGCAGCTTAGTGGGCGTCTACAATGAGCAGTTCTTC. As protein: CASSLVGVYNEQFF.

This clonotype was picked up many times. The V and J genes are TRBV6-5 and TRBJ2-7; D might be TRBD2 (6 bases). V lost 0 bases, J lost 4 bases, and 10 bases lay in between. The CDR3 has 14 residues. The germline CDR1 and CDR2 sequences are MNHEY and SVGAGI. This CDR3 is CASSYSRGGYEQYF. Written as DNA, the CDR3 is TGTGCCAGCAGTTACTCGCGGGGCGGGTACGAGCAGTACTTC.

V and J are TRBV4-2 and TRBJ1-5; possibly TRBD1 for D (5 bases). This CDR3 comprises 16 residues. V was pared by 0 bases and J by 7 bases, with 16 bases between. Germline V gene data show CDR1 as LGHNA and CDR2 as YNFKEQ. The CDR3 coding sequence is TGTGCCAGCAGCCAAGAGCAGGGAGATCTCTGGCAGCCCCAGCATTTT. Amino acid sequence: CASSQEQGDLWQPQHF.

The genes are TRBV4-3 and TRBJ2-7; 10 nucleotides align to TRBD2. The CDR3 loop spans 17 amino acids. With V trimmed by 1 base and J by 2 bases, 8 bases remained unmatched. CDR1 and CDR2 from the germline V gene are LGHNA and YSLEER. CDR3 residues: CASSQVASGSIPYEQYF. The DNA of the CDR3 is TGCGCCAGCAGCCAAGTGGCTAGCGGGAGTATCCCCTACGAGCAGTACTTC.

In this sample, this clonotype turned up many times. The V call is TRBV3-1, the J call TRBJ2-1; D uncertain. V was pared by 4 bases and J by 10 bases, with 11 bases between. This CDR3 has 12 residues. In germline, CDR1 is LGHDT, CDR2 YNNKEL (reference sequence). CDR3 residues: CASSLQVTEQFF. DNA for the CDR3: TGTGCCAGCAGCCTCCAGGTCACCGAGCAGTTCTTC.

V gene TRBV3-1 combines with J gene TRBJ2-7; 8 nucleotides match TRBD1. CDR3 size: 15 residues. Germline values: CDR1 LGHDT, CDR2 YNNKEL (reference sequence). After removal of 3 bases from V and 4 bases from J, the junction contained 8 bases not matched to a gene. The CDR3 DNA reads as TGTGCCAGCAGCCATAGGGACAGGCCACCATACGAGCAGTACTTC. This codes for CASSHRDRPPYEQYF.

This clonotype came up a few times. The V call is TRBV25-1, the J call TRBJ2-5; tentatively, D is TRBD2 (5 bases). Per germline, CDR1 MGHDK and CDR2 SYGVNS. The CDR3 extends over 18 amino acids. The ends were cut back, 5 bases at V and 5 bases at J, with 27 bases in the middle. The CDR3 protein is CASSPLTRGIERLETQYF. DNA for the CDR3: TGTGCCAGCAGTCCCCTAACACGAGGGATAGAGAGGTTGGAGACCCAGTACTTC.

V gene TRBV7-2 combines with J gene TRBJ2-7; D is unresolved. This CDR3 contains 13 residues. Deletions cut 5 bases from V and 3 bases from J, with 11 bases between. Germline CDR1 is SGHTA and CDR2 is FQGNSA. This CDR3 reads CASSHISSYEQYF. The CDR3 nucleotides read TGTGCCAGCAGCCATATTTCCAGCTACGAGCAGTACTTC.

This clonotype was observed many times. The DNA of the CDR3 is TGCGCCAGCAGCTTGGAACTAGCGGGGGCCAATCAGTACTTC. Its translation is CASSLELAGANQYF. The V and J genes are TRBV5-1 and TRBJ2-7; TRBD2 agrees at 11 bases. The CDR3 length is 14 residues. The V gene's germline CDR1 is SGHRS and CDR2 YFSETQ. J gave up 10 bases and V 0 bases, and 6 bases lay outside the gene matches. The variable domain in full, completed from reference TRBV5-1 and TRBJ2-7, reads KAGVTQTPRYLIKTRGQQVTLSCSPISGHRSVSWYQQTPGQGLQFLFEYFSETQRNKGNFPGRFSGRQFSNSRSEMNVSTLELGDSALYLCASSLELAGANQYFGPGTRLTVT.

The chain is built from TRBV20-1 and TRBJ1-4; no firm D call. Germline V CDR1 and CDR2: DFQATT, SNEGSKA (reference sequence). Trimming removed 3 bases from V and 13 bases from J, with 18 bases in between. The length of the CDR3 is 13 residues. The CDR3: CSARWIPKIGLFF. CDR3 bases: TGCAGTGCTAGGTGGATACCAAAAATAGGACTGTTTTTT.

V and J are TRBV24-1 and TRBJ2-1; perhaps TRBD2 as D (6 bases). The CDR3 runs 13 residues. V lost 4 bases to trimming and J lost 9 bases, with 12 bases between them. Germline assignment: CDR1 KGHDR and CDR2 SFDVKD. The DNA of the CDR3 is TGTGCCACCAGTGAGGGAGGACTATCTGAGCAGTTCTTC. This translates into CATSEGGLSEQFF.

This clonotype was counted only a few times. The chain joins TRBV12-3 or TRBV12-4 to TRBJ2-2; 9 bases align to TRBD1. This CDR3 has 16 residues. Trimming took 5 bases from V and 0 from J; bases not matched to a gene: 4. This chain's CDR3 is CASSPRDRANTGELFF. The DNA for the CDR3 is TGTGCCAGCAGTCCGCGGGACAGGGCGAACACCGGGGAGCTGTTTTTT.

V gene TRBV10-3 combines with J gene TRBJ2-4; D remains ambiguous. Germline CDR1 is ENHRY and CDR2 is SYGVKD. V was shortened by 0 bases and J by 9 bases, with 6 bases between the two germline ends. This CDR3 is 12 amino acids long. In nucleotides, the CDR3 is TGTGCCATCAGTGAGTCGAGTGGCATTCAGTACTTC. Its translation: CAISESSGIQYF.

The V gene is TRBV9, the J gene TRBJ2-2; TRBD1 might be the D (6 bases). V was clipped by 4 bases and J by 7 bases, with 20 bases between them. Germline CDR1 is SGDLS and CDR2 is YYNGEE. CDR3 length: 16 residues. The CDR3 reads CASSPRTVVHRGELFF. The CDR3 nucleotides are TGTGCCAGCAGCCCGAGGACAGTCGTCCACCGCGGGGAGCTGTTTTTT.

This chain links TRBV5-4 with TRBJ2-7; TRBD1 is a possible D gene (6 bases). Trimming took off 4 bases at V and 4 bases at J, with 18 bases between the two ends. Germline CDR1 SGHNT, CDR2 YYREEE (reference sequence). The CDR3 length is 15 residues. The DNA for the CDR3 is TGTGCCAGCAGCGGGCCGGGACAACAACTTTACGAGCAGTACTTC. This gives the protein CASSGPGQQLYEQYF.

The chain combines TRBV7-8 with TRBJ2-5, with 10 bases matching TRBD2. Germline lookup yields CDR1 SGHVS and CDR2 FQNEAQ. The ends lost 2 bases at V and 7 bases at J; junction bases unmatched: 4. This CDR3 is built from 14 residues. CDR3 protein: CASSLSASGGTQYF. The CDR3 DNA reads TGTGCCAGCAGCTTATCGGCTAGCGGGGGGACCCAGTACTTC.

The sample holds a few counts of this clonotype. The chain links TRBV7-8 to TRBJ2-6, with D perhaps TRBD1 or TRBD2 (5 bases each). CDR1 is SGHVS, CDR2 FQNEAQ, per germline. Trimming left V 5 bases short and J 1 base short, with 12 bases between. CDR3 size: 16 residues. CDR3 sequence reads: CASSPGPGSGANVLTF. The CDR3 DNA follows: TGTGCCAGCAGCCCGGGACCGGGTTCTGGGGCCAACGTCCTGACTTTC.

The chain recombines TRBV28 with TRBJ2-7, with D possibly being TRBD1 or TRBD2 (5 bases each). Germline CDR1 reads MDHEN; CDR2 reads SYDVKM. This CDR3 has 15 residues. V gave up 1 base and J gave up 6 bases, with 16 bases separating them. CDR3 sequence reads: CASSLSGQGWSEQYF. The CDR3 coding sequence is TGTGCCAGCAGTTTATCGGGGCAGGGCTGGAGCGAGCAGTACTTC. Full variable domain (missing parts from reference TRBV28 and TRBJ2-7): DVKVTQSSRYLVKRTGEKVFLECVQDMDHENMFWYRQDPGLGLRLIYFSYDVKMKEKGDIPEGYSVSREKKERFSLILESASTNQTSMYLCASSLSGQGWSEQYFGPGTRLTVT.

This clonotype was seen a handful of times. The chain is built from TRBV7-2 and TRBJ2-2; the D gene is possibly TRBD2 (6 bases). V was pared by 1 base and J by 3 bases, with 12 bases between. The CDR3 contains 16 residues. From germline, CDR1 is SGHTA and CDR2 FQGNSA. CDR3 region: CASSLVGGIDTGELFF. Written as DNA, the CDR3 is TGTGCCAGCAGCTTAGTTGGCGGGATTGACACCGGGGAGCTGTTTTTT. Full variable domain (rest looked up from reference TRBV7-2 and TRBJ2-2): GAGVSQSPSNKVTEKGKDVELRCDPISGHTALYWYRQSLGQGLEFLIYFQGNSAPDKSGLPSDRFSAERTGGSVSTLTIQRTQQEDSAVYLCASSLVGGIDTGELFFGEGSRLTVL.

DNA for the CDR3: TGCAGTGCTAGAAGGGCACTAGCGAGCACCGGGGAGCTGTTTTTT. This codes for CSARRALASTGELFF. The J gene is TRBJ2-2, the V gene TRBV20-1; 7 nucleotides agree with TRBD2. This CDR3 comprises 15 residues. V lost 2 bases and J lost 4; bases outside the gene matches: 7. CDR1 and CDR2 from the germline V gene are DFQATT and SNEGSKA (reference sequence).